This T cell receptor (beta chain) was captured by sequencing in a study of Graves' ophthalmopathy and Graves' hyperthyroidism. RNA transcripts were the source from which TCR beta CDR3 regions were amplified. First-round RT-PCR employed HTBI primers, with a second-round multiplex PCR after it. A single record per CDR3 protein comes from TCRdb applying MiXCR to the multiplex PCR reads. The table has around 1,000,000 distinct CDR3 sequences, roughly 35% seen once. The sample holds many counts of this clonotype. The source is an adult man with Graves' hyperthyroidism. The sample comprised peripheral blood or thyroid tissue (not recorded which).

This chain's CDR3 is CASSLGGTTSTGTQYF. In DNA, the CDR3 is TGTGCCAGCAGCTTGGGGGGGACTACCTCAACGGGGACCCAGTACTTC. This sequence joins TRBV7-6 and TRBJ2-5, with 7 positions matching TRBD2. The V gene's germline CDR1 is SGHVS and CDR2 FNYEAQ. The CDR3 is made up of 16 amino acids. J lost 7 bases, V lost 3 bases, and 14 bases had no gene match. The full variable domain, rest sourced from reference TRBV7-6 and TRBJ2-5, is GAGVSQSPRYKVTKRGQDVALRCDPISGHVSLYWYRQALGQGPEFLTYFNYEAQQDKSGLPNDRFSAERPEGSISTLTIQRTEQRDSAMYRCASSLGGTTSTGTQYFGPGTRLLVL.